This T cell receptor beta chain was captured in a study of OX40 agonist ivuxolimab in advanced cancers. About the research overall: Partial responses occurred in three patients (one hepatocellular carcinoma, two cutaneous melanoma).

The table came from immunoSEQ multiplex PCR; TCRdb's copy has only in-frame clones and leaves some out. In the table there are 90,000 to 100,000 clones, approximately 91% of which are singletons. At baseline, cycle 4 day 1, and cycle 7 day 1, blood was sampled. This CDR3 has 19 amino acids. CDR1 SGHTA and CDR2 FQGNSA come from the germline V gene. V shed 5 bases and J 4 bases; nucleotides not matched to a gene: 12. Source: CD4+ or CD8+ T cells sorted from blood, taken in a trial of the OX40 agonist ivuxolimab. The sequence was obtained from an adult with an advanced solid tumor such as melanoma, head and neck, liver or kidney cancer. The rearrangement uses TRBV7-2 and TRBJ2-2; 14 bases fit TRBD2. The CDR3 is CASSTPGTSGSSGTGELFF. As DNA, the CDR3 is TGTGCCAGCAGCACCCCCGGGACTAGCGGGAGTTCGGGCACCGGGGAGCTGTTTTTT.